The present TCR beta chain was sequenced within a study of CD8 T cells in Susac syndrome. CD8+ and CD4+ T cells circulating in blood were sequenced for TCR beta. Germline CDR1 and CDR2: MNHEY and SMNVEV (reference sequence). V was pared by 6 bases and J by 4 bases, with 18 bases between. This CDR3 has 15 residues. RNA, at roughly 0.45 to 1 ug, was reverse transcribed with random hexamers. TCRdb independently ran MiXCR on the immunoSEQ multiplex PCR reads; one entry per CDR3 protein. This table holds 300,000 to 350,000 distinct CDR3 sequences, 92% found once. The sequenced material came from CD4+ T cells from PBMCs. The sequence was collected from a human donor with multiple sclerosis. The chain employs TRBV27 and TRBJ1-2; no firm D call. CDR3 protein: CASRSSPDSIYGYTF. The CDR3 nucleotides are TGTGCCAGCAGATCGTCTCCTGACTCCATCTATGGCTACACCTTC.